This T cell receptor beta chain appears in the sequencing data of a study of T cell repertoires in cytomegalovirus infection. This clonotype turned up a few times. TCRdb reanalysed the reads using MiXCR and keeps one entry per CDR3 protein. The sample yields approximately 160,000 distinct CDR3 sequences, 17% seen once. The specimen was CD8+ T cells from PBMCs. The receptor was isolated from a human donor in good health (CMV status not recorded). Some clones in this sample may be carry-over from other donors' samples.

The CDR3 DNA sequence: TGTGCCAGCAGTCCGCGGACAGGGGGACAGCCCCAGCATTTT. This translates into CASSPRTGGQPQHF. The V and J genes are TRBV28 and TRBJ1-5, with 10 positions matching TRBD1. The CDR3 is 14 amino acids. V gave up 5 bases and J gave up 7 bases; unmatched junction bases: 5. The V gene's germline CDR1 is MDHEN and CDR2 SYDVKM.